This is a list of T cell receptor beta chains from one sample in a study of blood T cell repertoires in COVID-19. Produced via immunoSEQ multiplex PCR; TCRdb's table is partial and in-frame only. The sample holds 280,000 or so clones; around 89% are singletons and the top ten take more than 6.5%. Sequencing input: peripheral blood. The origin of the receptors is a woman in her thirties who had recovered from COVID-19. Both conserved end residues are part of each CDR3. Each record gives: CDR3 DNA, CDR3 protein, J gene, V gene, clone size, D gene. D genes are given only for firm matches. The size field is filled for only some rows; it gives once, few, many or a size class.

cdr3_nt: TGTGCCAGCGGGCGTGAAAAACTGTTTTTT
cdr3_aa: CASGREKLFF
j_call: TRBJ1-4
v_call: TRBV6-5
clone_size: NA
d_call: NA

cdr3_nt: TGTGCCAGCAGCTTACCCCTAGAAGAGACCCAGTACTTC
cdr3_aa: CASSLPLEETQYF
j_call: TRBJ2-5
v_call: TRBV11-2
clone_size: NA
d_call: NA

cdr3_nt: TGTGCCAGCAGTGACGGGCTTCGCACAGATACGCAGTATTTT
cdr3_aa: CASSDGLRTDTQYF
j_call: TRBJ2-3
v_call: TRBV6-4
clone_size: NA
d_call: NA

cdr3_nt: TGTGCCAGTGACAGGGCCCCCGGGGAGCTGTTTTTT
cdr3_aa: CASDRAPGELFF
j_call: TRBJ2-2
v_call: TRBV30
clone_size: few
d_call: TRBD1

cdr3_nt: TGTGCCAGCAGAGGTGGAGGCGTTGGGGCTTTCTTT
cdr3_aa: CASRGGGVGAFF
j_call: TRBJ1-1
v_call: TRBV12-3/TRBV12-4
clone_size: NA
d_call: NA

cdr3_nt: TGTGCCAGCAGCTCACGACAGAATTCACCCCTCCACTTT
cdr3_aa: CASSSRQNSPLHF
j_call: TRBJ1-6
v_call: TRBV12-3/TRBV12-4
clone_size: NA
d_call: NA

cdr3_nt: TGCGCCAGCAGCCAAGAAGGCAGGACAGTTTACAATGAGCAGTTCTTC
cdr3_aa: CASSQEGRTVYNEQFF
j_call: TRBJ2-1
v_call: TRBV4-1
clone_size: NA
d_call: NA

cdr3_nt: TGTGCCAGCAGCGTAGAGGGAGGGAGCAATCAGCCCCAGCATTTT
cdr3_aa: CASSVEGGSNQPQHF
j_call: TRBJ1-5
v_call: TRBV9
clone_size: NA
d_call: NA

cdr3_nt: TGTGCCAGTAGACAACGGGTGGACAGGGCAGGCTACGAGCAGTACTTC
cdr3_aa: CASRQRVDRAGYEQYF
j_call: TRBJ2-7
v_call: TRBV19
clone_size: NA
d_call: TRBD1

cdr3_nt: TGTGCCAGCTCTGGAGGGAGCAATCAGCCCCAGCATTTT
cdr3_aa: CASSGGSNQPQHF
j_call: TRBJ1-5
v_call: TRBV18
clone_size: NA
d_call: NA

cdr3_nt: TGTGCCACCAGTGATGGGACACGGGATACGCAGTATTTT
cdr3_aa: CATSDGTRDTQYF
j_call: TRBJ2-3
v_call: TRBV24-1
clone_size: NA
d_call: NA

cdr3_nt: TGTGCCAGCAGCGTCCAGGGAAGGTGGAATGAAAAACTGTTTTTT
cdr3_aa: CASSVQGRWNEKLFF
j_call: TRBJ1-4
v_call: TRBV9
clone_size: NA
d_call: NA

cdr3_nt: TGTGCCAGCTCACCACCGAGGGACAGGGTTGGTAACGAGCAGTACTTC
cdr3_aa: CASSPPRDRVGNEQYF
j_call: TRBJ2-7
v_call: TRBV18
clone_size: NA
d_call: TRBD1

cdr3_nt: TGTGCCAGCAGTTACGGGGGGGCCGTCGGGGAGCTGTTTTTT
cdr3_aa: CASSYGGAVGELFF
j_call: TRBJ2-2
v_call: TRBV6-2/TRBV6-3
clone_size: NA
d_call: NA